One and the same sample provided the 13 T cell receptor beta chains below, sequenced in a study of blood T cells in healthy people across ages (dated by TCRdb to between 2014 and 2017). Receptor libraries were prepared by 5' RACE. Instrument on record: Illumina HiSeq 2500. A second PCR of about 6 to 11 cycles was performed with a sample-barcoded 5' primer and a J-beta primer mix. In TCRdb, the public reads were trimmed at Q25 with fastp and aligned with MiXCR, with productive beta chains retained. For every CDR3 protein sequence, its rows merge into one entry that carries the most common genes and DNA. The table for this sample lists hundreds of thousands of distinct CDR3 sequences; around 24% of them were counted only once. In total, the top ten clones hold approximately 8.7% of the sample. The same specimen was also included in a second study, on T cells of mothers and their children.

The sequenced material came from blood. Receptors originate from a boy between 10 and 17 years old in good health.

This clonotype occurred a few times. The chain combines TRBV4-2 with TRBJ2-1, with D unclear. V was trimmed by 1 base and J by 6 bases, leaving 10 bases between them. This CDR3 region has 14 residues. Germline CDR1 and CDR2: LGHNA and YNFKEQ. CDR3 sequence reads: CASSQVSVSNEQFF. As DNA, the CDR3 is TGTGCCAGCAGCCAAGTCTCGGTAAGCAATGAGCAGTTCTTC.

CDR3 amino acids: CASSRQVAGTDTQYF. CDR3 coding DNA: TGTGCCAGCAGTCGACAGGTGGCTGGCACAGATACGCAGTATTTT. The J gene is TRBJ2-3, the V gene TRBV12-3 or TRBV12-4; tentatively, D is TRBD1 (6 bases). CDR3 length: 15 amino acids. The V end was cut by 5 bases, the J end by 1 base, with 13 bases between.

This clonotype was seen more than once but under ten times. The gene calls are TRBV19 and TRBJ2-3, with D unresolved. V lost 7 bases and J 2 bases, leaving 7 bases between the germline ends. The CDR3 has 12 amino acids. Germline-derived CDR1 and CDR2 are LNHDA and SQIVND (reference sequence). CDR3 in amino acids: CASNGDTDTQYF. CDR3 in DNA: TGTGCCAGTAACGGCGACACAGATACGCAGTATTTT.

This sequence joins TRBV12-3 or TRBV12-4 and TRBJ1-3; TRBD1 is a possible D gene (6 bases). The length of the CDR3 is 14 residues. The ends were cut back, 6 bases at V and 2 bases at J, with 11 bases in the middle. CDR3 amino acids: CASRKQGPGNTIYF. Written as DNA, the CDR3 is TGTGCCAGCAGAAAACAGGGTCCTGGAAACACCATATATTTT.

CDR3 coding DNA: TGTGCCAGCAGTTCCGACAGGAGGGAGACCCAGTACTTC. Amino acid sequence: CASSSDRRETQYF. The chain is built from TRBV2 and TRBJ2-5; maybe TRBD1 (6 bases). V lost 5 bases and J lost 5, with 12 bases in between. Per the germline V gene, CDR1 is SNHLY and CDR2 is FYNNEI. This CDR3 contains 13 residues.

This clonotype showed up just a few times. The chain carries TRBV5-1 and TRBJ2-5; D may be TRBD2 (5 bases). The CDR3 covers 14 residues. CDR1 is SGHRS, CDR2 YFSETQ, per germline. Trimming removed 4 bases at V and 5 bases at J, with 15 bases between. CDR3 in amino acids: CASSSRVRGETQYF. The CDR3 DNA reads TGCGCCAGCAGCAGCCGGGTCCGAGGGGAGACCCAGTACTTC.

This clonotype has more than one count but fewer than ten. The rearrangement uses TRBV12-3 or TRBV12-4 and TRBJ2-1, with 8 positions matching TRBD2. The CDR3 has 15 amino acids. With 2 bases clipped from V and 5 bases from J, the junction kept 5 bases outside the gene matches. Here the CDR3 DNA reads TGTGCCAGCAGTTTAAGGCTAGCGGGCGACAATGAGCAGTTCTTC. It specifies CASSLRLAGDNEQFF.

The gene calls are TRBV24-1 and TRBJ2-5, with 8 bases matching TRBD1. The assigned J gene may be wrong: the sequence end matches TRBJ2-7 better. Germline lookup yields CDR1 KGHDR and CDR2 SFDVKD. The CDR3 is made up of 14 amino acids. Here the CDR3 reads CATSPGGALYEQYF. As DNA, the CDR3 is TGTGCCACCAGTCCAGGGGGCGCCCTGTACGAGCAGTACTTC.

CDR3 sequence: CASSYRSGSRHEQYF. The CDR3 coding sequence is TGTGCCAGCAGTTACAGGTCGGGATCTCGCCACGAGCAGTACTTC. J is TRBJ2-7 and V is TRBV6-5, with TRBD2 as a possible D gene (5 bases). V was cut by 2 bases and J by 5 bases, with 16 bases left in between. Germline assignment: CDR1 MNHEY and CDR2 SVGAGI. This CDR3 is built from 15 residues.

This clonotype was counted only a few times. The chain employs TRBV4-2 and TRBJ1-1; D is perhaps TRBD1 (5 bases). Trimming pared 0 bases from V and 5 bases from J, leaving 13 bases between. This CDR3 contains 15 residues. Germline loops: CDR1 LGHNA, CDR2 YNFKEQ. This chain's CDR3 is CASSQDYQGWTEAFF. The DNA for the CDR3 is TGTGCCAGCAGCCAAGATTACCAGGGATGGACTGAAGCTTTCTTT.

The chain has TRBV6-5 and TRBJ2-5, with TRBD2 as a possible D gene (5 bases). Germline values: CDR1 MNHEY, CDR2 SVGAGI. V lost 0 bases and J lost 3, with 11 bases in between. This CDR3 has 15 amino acids. CDR3 protein: CASSYSEGVEETQYF. The CDR3 bases are TGTGCCAGCAGTTACTCAGAGGGAGTAGAAGAGACCCAGTACTTC.

This clonotype was seen a few times. The chain uses TRBV11-2 and TRBJ2-5, with TRBD1 identical over 11 bases. V was pared by 8 bases and J by 5 bases, with 7 bases of the junction left unmatched. The CDR3 length is 14 residues. Per the germline V gene, CDR1 is SGHAT and CDR2 is FQNNGV. The CDR3 DNA sequence: TGTGCCAGCTCACGGGACAGGGGGATGGAGACCCAGTACTTC. This translates into CASSRDRGMETQYF. Full variable domain (rest looked up from reference TRBV11-2 and TRBJ2-5): EAGVAQSPRYKIIEKRQSVAFWCNPISGHATLYWYQQILGQGPKLLIQFQNNGVVDDSQLPKDRFSAERLKGVDSTLKIQPAKLEDSAVYLCASSRDRGMETQYFGPGTRLLVL.

In this sample, this clonotype turned up a few times. J is TRBJ2-1 and V is TRBV14; 14 bases line up with TRBD2. This CDR3 contains 19 residues. V shed 5 bases, J shed 2 bases, and the junction held 11 bases outside the gene matches. From germline, CDR1 is SGHDN and CDR2 FVKESK. The CDR3 loop reads CASSFFPGTSGRTYNEQFF. In DNA form, the CDR3 reads TGTGCCAGCAGCTTTTTCCCCGGGACTAGCGGGAGAACCTACAATGAGCAGTTCTTC.